The 12 T cell receptor beta chains reported below all come from one sample, sequenced in a study of T-cell reconstitution after alpha-beta-depleted transplantation in children. Using unique molecular identifiers, the investigators prepared the TCRbeta library. TCRdb re-analysed the PCR reads in MiXCR, keeping a single row per CDR3 protein. The data contain a few hundred thousand distinct CDR3 sequences, around 20% of them seen just once; the ten biggest clones take up 3.3%. The source material was PBMCs from the stem cell graft donor, sampled from the stem cell graft. The origin of the receptors is a human donor who donated a stem cell graft to a child with acute lymphoblastic leukemia.

This sequence joins TRBV7-9 and TRBJ1-2, with D uncertain. The CDR3 runs to 15 residues. Trimming left V 6 bases short and J 2 bases short, with 16 bases between. Germline CDR1 SEHNR, CDR2 FQNEAQ (reference sequence). The CDR3 sequence: CASRGSWTENYGYTF. CDR3 bases: TGTGCCAGCAGAGGGTCTTGGACGGAAAACTATGGCTACACCTTC. Based on the CDR3 plus reference TRBV7-9 and TRBJ1-2, the full variable domain is DTGVSQNPRHKITKRGQNVTFRCDPISEHNRLYWYRQTLGQGPEFLTYFQNEAQLEKSRLLSDRFSAERPKGSFSTLEIQRTEQGDSAMYLCASRGSWTENYGYTFGSGTRLTVV.

In this sample, this clonotype turned up a few times. The rearrangement links TRBV6-4 to TRBJ2-7, with D uncertain. V gave up 2 bases and J gave up 3 bases, with 20 bases separating them. The CDR3 sequence is 17 residues long. Germline-derived CDR1 and CDR2 are MRHNA and SNTAGT. CDR3 region: CASSDQVRELTRYEQYF. DNA for the CDR3: TGTGCCAGCAGTGACCAAGTAAGAGAGTTAACACGCTACGAGCAGTACTTC.

There are a few counts of this clonotype. CDR3: CASRTGLTDTQYF. The CDR3 coding sequence is TGTGCCAGCAGGACAGGGCTCACAGATACGCAGTATTTT. The chain carries TRBV6-1 and TRBJ2-3, with 7 bases identical to TRBD1. The length of the CDR3 is 13 residues. In germline, CDR1 is MNHNS, CDR2 SASEGT. Unmatched junction bases numbered 2, after V lost 6 bases and J lost 2 bases.

The V call is TRBV12-3 or TRBV12-4, the J call TRBJ2-5; the D gene is possibly TRBD1 (6 bases). The V gene lost 1 base and the J gene lost 5 bases, with 20 bases spanning the gap. CDR3 size: 17 residues. DNA for the CDR3: TGTGCCAGCAGTTTAGTGGGGGCTCCGGGACAACGGGAGACCCAGTACTTC. Its translation is CASSLVGAPGQRETQYF.

The rearrangement uses TRBV6-1 and TRBJ2-4, with unresolved D. V shed 6 bases and J shed 6 bases, with 15 bases lying between them. CDR1 is MNHNS and CDR2 is SASEGT in the germline V gene. CDR3 length: 14 residues. The DNA for the CDR3 is TGTGCCAGCAGCTTTAGCAGAAGTTTAAACATTCAGTACTTC. Residues: CASSFSRSLNIQYF.

This clonotype was detected only a few times. This chain uses TRBV6-1 with TRBJ2-2; weak D call: TRBD2 (6 bases). Looked up from germline, CDR1 is MNHNS and CDR2 is SASEGT. V was cut by 8 bases and J by 4 bases, with 8 bases left in between. The CDR3 totals 12 residues. This CDR3 reads CASGGPTGELFF. CDR3 in DNA: TGTGCCAGCGGAGGGCCCACCGGGGAGCTGTTTTTT.

Ten or more counts support this clonotype. This chain joins TRBV12-3 or TRBV12-4 and TRBJ1-5, with D uncertain. This CDR3 is 15 amino acids long. V lost 2 bases to trimming and J lost 0 bases, with 8 bases between them. This CDR3 is CASSLYGNSNQPQHF. DNA for the CDR3: TGTGCCAGCAGTTTATACGGAAATAGCAATCAGCCCCAGCATTTT.

This clonotype was counted once. V usage is TRBV5-1 and J usage is TRBJ2-3, with 9 bases that match TRBD1. Unmatched junction bases numbered 18, after V lost 3 bases and J lost 4 bases. Germline V gene lookup returns CDR1 SGHRS and CDR2 YFSETQ. The CDR3 covers 19 residues. The CDR3 reads CASSSSFLGGQGVPDTQYF. The CDR3 DNA follows: TGCGCCAGCAGCTCTTCCTTTTTGGGGGGACAGGGTGTCCCAGATACGCAGTATTTT. Based on the CDR3 plus reference TRBV5-1 and TRBJ2-3, the full variable domain is KAGVTQTPRYLIKTRGQQVTLSCSPISGHRSVSWYQQTPGQGLQFLFEYFSETQRNKGNFPGRFSGRQFSNSRSEMNVSTLELGDSALYLCASSSSFLGGQGVPDTQYFGPGTRLTVL.

The chain employs TRBV20-1 and TRBJ1-1; maybe TRBD1 (5 bases). The V gene's germline CDR1 is DFQATT and CDR2 SNEGSKA (reference sequence). There are 12 residues in the CDR3. The V gene lost 3 bases and the J gene lost 4 bases, with 9 bases spanning the gap. CDR3 region: CSASPGPTEAFF. The CDR3 DNA is TGCAGTGCTAGTCCAGGGCCCACTGAAGCTTTCTTT.

The V and J genes are TRBV5-1 and TRBJ2-7, with no clear D. This CDR3 region has 12 residues. The germline V and J ends were trimmed by 4 bases and 5 bases, with 10 bases remaining between them. Germline-derived CDR1 and CDR2 are SGHRS and YFSETQ. DNA for the CDR3: TGCGCCAGCAGCAGTACCGTGCACGAGCAGTACTTC. Translation gives CASSSTVHEQYF.

CDR3 coding DNA: TGTGCCAGCAGTCCCCCGCGGCAGTCCTACGAGCAGTACTTC. Translation gives CASSPPRQSYEQYF. This chain joins TRBV12-3 or TRBV12-4 and TRBJ2-7, with D uncertain. V lost 5 bases and J 1 base, leaving 12 bases between the germline ends. The CDR3 is 14 residues long.

V and J are TRBV11-2 and TRBJ2-3; D is perhaps TRBD1 (6 bases). The CDR3 is 16 amino acids. Deletions cut 6 bases from V and 2 bases from J, with 18 bases between. The germline CDR1 and CDR2 sequences are SGHAT and FQNNGV. The CDR3: CASRLRVLGHTDTQYF. DNA of the CDR3: TGTGCCAGCAGACTTAGGGTTTTGGGACACACAGATACGCAGTATTTT.